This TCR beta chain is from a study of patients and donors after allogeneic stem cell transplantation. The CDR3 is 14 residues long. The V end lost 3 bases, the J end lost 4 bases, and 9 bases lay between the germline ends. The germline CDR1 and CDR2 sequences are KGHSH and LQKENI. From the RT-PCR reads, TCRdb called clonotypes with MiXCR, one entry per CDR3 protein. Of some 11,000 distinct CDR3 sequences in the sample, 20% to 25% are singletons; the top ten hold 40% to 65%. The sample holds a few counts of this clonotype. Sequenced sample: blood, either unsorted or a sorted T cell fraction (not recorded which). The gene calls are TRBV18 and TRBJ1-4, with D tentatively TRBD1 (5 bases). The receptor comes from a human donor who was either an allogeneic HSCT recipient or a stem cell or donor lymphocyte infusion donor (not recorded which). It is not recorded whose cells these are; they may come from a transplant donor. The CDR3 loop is CASSPDRLNEKLFF. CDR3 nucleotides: TGTGCCAGCTCACCCGACAGACTTAATGAAAAACTGTTTTTT.